The source of this T cell receptor beta chain is a study of post-analysis software for immune sequencing data. Study-wide context: Disease courses included relapsing-remitting, secondary progressive and progressive-relapsing multiple sclerosis.

The study's findings and limits: Controls had significantly higher normalized Chao1 diversity than multiple sclerosis patients. With F measure, samples from one preparation batch clustered together strongly.

Notes on this clonotype: The antigen remains unidentified. One junction end disagrees with the germline gene, perhaps due to a read error.

Unique molecular identifiers were present in the TCR beta cDNA libraries. Between about 0.9 and 11 million T cells gave rise to around 500,000 cDNA molecules. MiXCR, applied by TCRdb to the PCR reads, yields one record per CDR3 protein. The table includes about 460,000 distinct CDR3 sequences, under 55% detected once. This sequence originates from a girl aged 10 to 17 with multiple sclerosis. The sample taken for sequencing was blood.

The CDR3 DNA follows: TGTGCCAGCAGTTTACAGGGTTACGAGCAGCACTTC. It yields the protein CASSLQGYEQHF. This rearrangement joins TRBV28 to TRBJ2-5; TRBD1 might be the D (5 bases). CDR1 and CDR2 from the germline V gene are MDHEN and SYDVKM. This CDR3 has 12 residues. Together with reference TRBV28 and TRBJ2-5, the CDR3 gives the full variable domain: DVKVTQSSRYLVKRTGEKVFLECVQDMDHENMFWYRQDPGLGLRLIYFSYDVKMKEKGDIPEGYSVSREKKERFSLILESASTNQTSMYLCASSLQGYEQHFGPGTRLLVL.